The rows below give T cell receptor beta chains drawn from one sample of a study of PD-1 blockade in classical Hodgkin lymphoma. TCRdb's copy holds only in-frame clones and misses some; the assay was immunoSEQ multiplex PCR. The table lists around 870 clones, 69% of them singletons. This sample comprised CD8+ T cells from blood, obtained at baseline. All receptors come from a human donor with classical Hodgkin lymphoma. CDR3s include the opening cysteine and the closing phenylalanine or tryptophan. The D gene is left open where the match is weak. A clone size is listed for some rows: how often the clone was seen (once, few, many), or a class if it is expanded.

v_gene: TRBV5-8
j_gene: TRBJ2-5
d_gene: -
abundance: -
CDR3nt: TGTGCCAGCCTCTACACGAAGGCCCAGTACTTC
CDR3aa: CASLYTKAQYF

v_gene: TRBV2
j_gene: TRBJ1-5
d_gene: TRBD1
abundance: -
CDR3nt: TGTGCCAGCAGTGAACAAGGGGGCAGCAATCAGCCCCAGCATTTT
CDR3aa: CASSEQGGSNQPQHF

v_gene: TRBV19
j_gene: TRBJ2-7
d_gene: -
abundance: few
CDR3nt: TGTGCCAGTAGTATTATTGATTCCAGCTCCTACGAGCAGTACTTC
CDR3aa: CASSIIDSSSYEQYF

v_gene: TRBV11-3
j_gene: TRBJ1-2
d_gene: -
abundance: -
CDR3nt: TGTGCCAGCAGCTTCGGGGGGGAAGACTATGGCTACACCTTC
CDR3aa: CASSFGGEDYGYTF

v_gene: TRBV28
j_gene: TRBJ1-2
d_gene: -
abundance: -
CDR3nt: TGTGCCAGCGCCGGCCCCTTTCAAGGGATCTATGGCTACACCTTC
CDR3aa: CASAGPFQGIYGYTF

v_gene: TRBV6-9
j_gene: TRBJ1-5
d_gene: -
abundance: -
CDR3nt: TGTGCCAGCAGTGAAGAGGCAGCACCTCAGCCCCAGCATTTT
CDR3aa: CASSEEAAPQPQHF

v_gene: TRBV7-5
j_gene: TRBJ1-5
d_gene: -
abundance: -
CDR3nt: TGTGCCAGCAGCCCAGGATATAGCAATCAGCCCCAGCATTTT
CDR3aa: CASSPGYSNQPQHF

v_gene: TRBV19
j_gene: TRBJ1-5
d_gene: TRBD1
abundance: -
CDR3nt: TGTGCCAGCCGTGAGGGGACAGGGTTTTGGCAGCCCCAGCATTTT
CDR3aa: CASREGTGFWQPQHF

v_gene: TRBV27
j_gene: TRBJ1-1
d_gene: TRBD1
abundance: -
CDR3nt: TGTGCCAGCAGTTCCCGGACAGGCTTAATGAACACTGAAGCTTTCTTT
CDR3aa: CASSSRTGLMNTEAFF

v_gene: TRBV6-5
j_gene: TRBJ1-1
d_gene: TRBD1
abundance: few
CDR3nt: TGTGCCAGCAGCACCCCCGGGACAGGGGAAGCTTTCTTT
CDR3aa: CASSTPGTGEAFF

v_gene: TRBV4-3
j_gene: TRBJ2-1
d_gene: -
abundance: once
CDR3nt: TGCGCCAGCAGCCAAGTATTCGACAATGAGCAGTTCTTC
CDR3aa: CASSQVFDNEQFF

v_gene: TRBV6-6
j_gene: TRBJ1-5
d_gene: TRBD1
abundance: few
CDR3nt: TGTGCCAGCCATGACAGGGAGGGCAATCAGCCCCAGCATTTT
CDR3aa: CASHDREGNQPQHF

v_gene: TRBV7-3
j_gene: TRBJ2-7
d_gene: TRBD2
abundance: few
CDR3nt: TGTGCCAGCAGCTTAATCGGGGGAGGGGCGGACGAGCAGTACTTC
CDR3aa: CASSLIGGGADEQYF

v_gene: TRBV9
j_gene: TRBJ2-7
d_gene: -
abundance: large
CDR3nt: TGTGCCAGCACTTTGGGGGCAGGGCCGACCTACGAGCAGTACTTC
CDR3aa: CASTLGAGPTYEQYF

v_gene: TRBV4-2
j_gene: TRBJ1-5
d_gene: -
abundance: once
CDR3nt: TGTGCCAGCAGCCAAGGGAGGGGGGGAGGCAATCAGCCCCAGCATTTT
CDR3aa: CASSQGRGGGNQPQHF

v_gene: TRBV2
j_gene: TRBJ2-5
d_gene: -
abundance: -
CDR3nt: TGTGCCAGCAGGCGGCCCAGGACTTCGGAGACCCAGTACTTC
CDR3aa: CASRRPRTSETQYF

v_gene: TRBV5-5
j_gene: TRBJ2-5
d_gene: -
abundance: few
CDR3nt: TGTGCCAGCAGCTTAACAGGGATCCGAGAGACCCAGTACTTC
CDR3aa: CASSLTGIRETQYF

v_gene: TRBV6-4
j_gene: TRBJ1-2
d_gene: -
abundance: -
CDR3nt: TGTGCCAGCAGTGACACAGCAGGGAACTATGGCTACACCTTC
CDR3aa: CASSDTAGNYGYTF

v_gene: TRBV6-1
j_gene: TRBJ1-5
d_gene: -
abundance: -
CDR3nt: TGTGCCAGCAGTGAGAGAGGTCAGCCCCAGCATTTT
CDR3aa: CASSERGQPQHF

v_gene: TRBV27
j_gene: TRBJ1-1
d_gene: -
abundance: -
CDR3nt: TGTGCCAGCAGTCCGCGGGCTAACACTGAAGCTTTCTTT
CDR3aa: CASSPRANTEAFF

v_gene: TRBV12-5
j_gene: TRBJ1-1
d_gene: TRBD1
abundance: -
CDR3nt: TGTGCTAGTGGGCCAGGGGGAGGAAACACTGAAGCTTTCTTT
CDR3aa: CASGPGGGNTEAFF

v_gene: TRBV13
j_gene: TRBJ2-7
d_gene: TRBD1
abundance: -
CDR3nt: TGTGCCAGCAGCTTGGGGACAGGGTACGAGCAGTACTTC
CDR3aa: CASSLGTGYEQYF

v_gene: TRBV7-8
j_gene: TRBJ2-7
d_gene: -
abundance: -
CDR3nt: TGTGCCAGCAGATCTGACGACGGCTACGAGCAGTACTTC
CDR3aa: CASRSDDGYEQYF

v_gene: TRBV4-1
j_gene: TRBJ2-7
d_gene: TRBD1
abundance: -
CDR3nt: TGCGCCAGCAGCCACGGACAGGGGGCTCGGGAGCAGTACTTC
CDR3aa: CASSHGQGAREQYF

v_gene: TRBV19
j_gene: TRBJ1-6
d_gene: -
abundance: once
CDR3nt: TGTGCCAGTAGTATAGTAGAGGATTCACCCCTCCACTTT
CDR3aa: CASSIVEDSPLHF

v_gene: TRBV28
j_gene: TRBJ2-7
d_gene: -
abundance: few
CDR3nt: TGTGCCACCCGGACAAGCAGCTCCTACGAGCAGTACTTC
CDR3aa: CATRTSSSYEQYF

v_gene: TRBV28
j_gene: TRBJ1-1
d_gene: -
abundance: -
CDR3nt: TGTGCCAGCAGTTTATACCCGGGGAGAGGCACTGAAGCTTTCTTT
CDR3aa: CASSLYPGRGTEAFF

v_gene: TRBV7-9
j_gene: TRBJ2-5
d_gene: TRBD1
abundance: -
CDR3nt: TGTGCCAGCAGAGGACAGGGGGGAGAGACCCAGTACTTC
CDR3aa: CASRGQGGETQYF

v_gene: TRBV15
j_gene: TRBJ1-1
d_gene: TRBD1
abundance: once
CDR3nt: TGTGCCACCAGCAGCGGGAGAACAGGGGGGAACACTGAAGCTTTCTTT
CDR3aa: CATSSGRTGGNTEAFF

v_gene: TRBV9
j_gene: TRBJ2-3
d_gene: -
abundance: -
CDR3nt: TGTGCCAGCAGCGTAGCCGGGACGGCAGATACGCAGTATTTT
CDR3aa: CASSVAGTADTQYF

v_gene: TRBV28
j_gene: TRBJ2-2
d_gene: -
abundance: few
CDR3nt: TGTGCCAGCAGTTTAGGTTGGTCGAACACCGGGGAGCTGTTTTTT
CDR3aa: CASSLGWSNTGELFF

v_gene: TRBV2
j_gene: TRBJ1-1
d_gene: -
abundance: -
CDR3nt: TGTGCCAGCAGCGAGGGGAGGATTGAAGCTTTCTTT
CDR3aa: CASSEGRIEAFF

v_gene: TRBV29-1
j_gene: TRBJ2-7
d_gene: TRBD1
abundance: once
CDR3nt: TGCAGCGTTCTTAGTTGGACAGGTATATGGAACGAGCAGTACTTC
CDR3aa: CSVLSWTGIWNEQYF

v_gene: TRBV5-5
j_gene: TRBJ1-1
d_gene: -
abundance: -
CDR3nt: TGTGCCAGCAGAAATAAGGGGGTTGAGGCTGAAGCTTTCTTT
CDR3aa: CASRNKGVEAEAFF

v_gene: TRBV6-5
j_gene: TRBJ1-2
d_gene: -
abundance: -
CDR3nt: TGTGCCAGCAGTTATTCCGACAGAACATTCTATGGCTACACCTTC
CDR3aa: CASSYSDRTFYGYTF

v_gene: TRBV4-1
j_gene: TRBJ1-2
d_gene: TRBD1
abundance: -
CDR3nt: TGCGCCAGCAGCCAAGGGGAAGGGGGCGACTATGGCTACACCTTC
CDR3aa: CASSQGEGGDYGYTF

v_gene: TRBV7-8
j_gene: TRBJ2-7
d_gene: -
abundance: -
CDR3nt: TGTGCCAGCAGTCCTTCCTACGAGCAGTACTTC
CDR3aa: CASSPSYEQYF

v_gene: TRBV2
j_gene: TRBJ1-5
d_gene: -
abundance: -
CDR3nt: TGTGCCAGCAGTGAATTAAGTTTGTCAGCAGTTAGCAATCAGCCCCAGCATTTT
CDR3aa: CASSELSLSAVSNQPQHF